Following are 25 T cell receptor beta chains from one sample sequenced in a study of tumor-infiltrating lymphocytes in primary liver carcinoma. Using a constant-region primer together with ProtoScript II reverse transcriptase, TCR beta cDNA was made from approximately 0.55 ug of total RNA. What produced the TCR beta libraries was three nested multiplex PCR rounds using slightly modified ARM-PCR. Two initial PCR rounds of around 10 cycles each paired TRBV1-TRBV30 forward primers with a C-beta reverse primer. TCRdb used MiXCR to reprocess the multiplex PCR reads, holding one entry per CDR3 protein. In the table there are about 22,000 distinct CDR3 sequences, 75% to 85% of which are singletons. Unsorted bulk tissue (about 18-32 mg) underwent RNA and DNA co-extraction. The sample comprised liver tumor tissue from sampling region 2. Subset reported: tumor region T2, inferior pole. These receptors were collected from a woman under 40 with primary liver carcinoma and hepatitis B virus infection.

In the case of this clonotype: The junction departs from the called germline gene at one end, perhaps through a read error. The rearrangement links TRBV12-3 or TRBV12-4 to TRBJ2-1; 8 bases line up with TRBD2. The CDR3 is made up of 18 amino acids. The DNA of the CDR3 is TGTGCCAGCAGTCCTAGGGGAGCGGGAGATGGCTCCTACAATGAGCAGTTCTTT. Amino acids: CASSPRGAGDGSYNEQFF.

This clonotype was picked up one time. The V and J genes are TRBV20-1 and TRBJ2-7; D perhaps matches TRBD1 (6 bases). In germline, CDR1 is DFQATT, CDR2 SNEGSKA (reference sequence). There are 15 residues in the CDR3. Trimming removed 4 bases from V and 6 bases from J, with 22 bases in between. CDR3 residues: CSAKDYTGPGLEQYF. The CDR3 nucleotides are TGCAGTGCTAAAGATTATACAGGGCCCGGGCTCGAGCAGTACTTC.

For this clonotype: A much larger clone lies one base from this, so it may be a read error. The chain recombines TRBV6-5 with TRBJ2-5; no reliable D call. This CDR3 comprises 14 residues. Germline CDR1 MNHEY, CDR2 SVGAGI. Here the CDR3 reads CVSSYRSTKETQYF. In nucleotides, the CDR3 is TGTGTCAGCAGTTACCGTAGTACGAAAGAGACCCAGTACTTC.

The chain carries TRBV11-1 and TRBJ2-7; no firm D call. Per the germline V gene, CDR1 is SGHAT and CDR2 is FQDESV (reference sequence). The CDR3 has 14 amino acids. The germline V and J ends were trimmed by 0 bases and 7 bases, with 13 bases remaining between them. CDR3 in amino acids: CASSLATASHEQYF. CDR3 bases: TGTGCCAGCAGCTTAGCTACGGCCTCCCATGAGCAGTACTTC.

About this clonotype: This is likely a read error, given that the CDR3 carries no conserved phenylalanine or tryptophan at its end. The chain combines TRBV4-2 with TRBJ2-7, with TRBD1 matching 10 bases. From germline, CDR1 is LGHNA and CDR2 YNFKEQ. The V and J ends lost 3 bases and 10 bases, in that order; junction bases with no gene match: 21. The CDR3 spans 18 residues. CDR3 protein: CASSQEHLGQGGPRDQYL. The CDR3 coding sequence is TGTGCCAGCAGCCAGGAACACTTAGGACAGGGGGGACCGCGCGACCAGTACCTC.

The table lists this clonotype with many counts. At one end, the junction sequence differs from germline, possibly due to a read error. The chain has TRBV10-3 and TRBJ2-1; no firm D call. The CDR3 loop spans 16 amino acids. Germline CDR1 reads ENHRY; CDR2 reads SYGVKD. The CDR3 loop is CAISESAAGAYNEQSF. The CDR3 region has the DNA TGTGCCATCAGTGAGTCGGCAGCAGGAGCCTACAATGAGCAGTCCTTC.

Points on this clonotype: Germline is not matched at one junction end, which may reflect a read error. The chain couples TRBV28 to TRBJ2-5, with a tentative D call TRBD1 (8 bases). CDR1 and CDR2 (germline): MDHEN, SYDVKM. The CDR3 spans 17 residues. This CDR3 is CASRTYRGGRKRETQYF. CDR3 coding DNA: TGTGCCAGCAGGACTTACAGGGGGGGCCGGAAGAGGGAGACCCAATACTTC.

Here the CDR3 reads CASRGSSDDSEQFF. DNA of the CDR3: TGTGCCAGCAGGGGGAGTAGCGACGACAGTGAGCAGTTCTTC. The chain couples TRBV28 to TRBJ2-1; D is tentatively TRBD1 or TRBD2 (5 bases each). Trimming removed 6 bases at V and 9 bases at J, with 18 bases between. Per the germline V gene, CDR1 is MDHEN and CDR2 is SYDVKM. The CDR3 is 14 amino acids.

The chain couples TRBV11-2 to TRBJ2-2, with D tentatively TRBD2 (6 bases). CDR3 length: 14 residues. Germline V gives CDR1 SGHAT, CDR2 FQNNGV. Trimming shortened V by 5 bases and J by 8 bases, and 15 bases separated the two germline ends. The CDR3 region has the DNA TGTGCCAGCAGCACCTTTACTAGCATTGGGGAGCTGTTTTTT. Translation: CASSTFTSIGELFF.

The table lists this clonotype with a few counts. A much more abundant neighbour one base away suggests this may be a read error. The CDR3 end shows no conserved phenylalanine or tryptophan, and so a read error is likely. J is TRBJ1-1 and V is TRBV27; no definite D call. The germline V gene has CDR1 MNHEY and CDR2 SMNVEV (reference sequence). This CDR3 has 14 amino acids. The V end was cut by 6 bases, the J end by 1 base, with 12 bases between. This CDR3 reads CASSLLTGNTEAFS. In nucleotides, the CDR3 is TGTGCCAGCAGCCTATTAACCGGGAACACTGAAGCTTTCTCT.

The rearrangement uses TRBV30 and TRBJ2-2, with unresolved D. CDR1 is GTSNPN and CDR2 is SVGIG in the germline V gene (reference sequence). This CDR3 has 11 amino acids. The germline V and J ends were trimmed by 0 bases and 11 bases, with 7 bases remaining between them. Here the CDR3 reads CAWSVLPELFF. CDR3 nucleotide sequence: TGTGCCTGGAGTGTACTTCCCGAGCTGTTTTTT. The full variable domain, completed using reference TRBV30 and TRBJ2-2, is SQTIHQWPATLVQPVGSPLSLECTVEGTSNPNLYWYRQAAGRGLQLLFYSVGIGQISSEVPQNLSASRPQDRQFILSSKKLLLSDSGFYLCAWSVLPELFFGEGSRLTVL.

This clonotype has only one observation. The conserved closing phenylalanine or tryptophan is absent in this CDR3, likely reflecting a read error. The chain uses TRBV28 and TRBJ1-2; 10 bases map to TRBD1. CDR3 size: 16 residues. Germline loops: CDR1 MDHEN, CDR2 SYDVKM. DNA for the CDR3: TGTGCCAGCAGTCTTCCCCCGGGACAGGGGCCCTATAGCTACACCTCC. Its translation: CASSLPPGQGPYSYTS.

Comment on this clonotype: Relative to the germline gene, one junction end is altered; a read error may explain this. The rearrangement uses TRBV4-2 and TRBJ2-7; D is tentatively TRBD1 or TRBD2 (5 bases each). The CDR3 consists of 17 residues. Germline values: CDR1 LGHNA, CDR2 YNFKEQ. The DNA for the CDR3 is TGTGCCAACAGCCAATATGACTATAGCAGGGCAGCCTACGAGCAGTACTTC. Translated, it gives CANSQYDYSRAAYEQYF.

Details on this clonotype: At one boundary the junction diverges from the germline segment, which might be a read error. J is TRBJ2-2 and V is TRBV11-2; 9 bases fit TRBD2. Germline lookup yields CDR1 SGHAT and CDR2 FQNNGV. CDR3 length: 18 amino acids. This chain's CDR3 is CASNSPRAGGQNTGELFF. The CDR3 nucleotides read TGTGCCAGCAACTCACCCAGAGCGGGAGGCCAGAACACCGGGGAGCTGTTCTTT. The full variable domain, with the rest looked up from reference TRBV11-2 and TRBJ2-2, is EAGVAQSPRYKIIEKRQSVAFWCNPISGHATLYWYQQILGQGPKLLIQFQNNGVVDDSQLPKDRFSAERLKGVDSTLKIQPAKLEDSAVYLCASNSPRAGGQNTGELFFGEGSRLTVL.

In its sample, this clonotype is hyperexpanded. The gene calls are TRBV11-2 and TRBJ1-4; D may be TRBD1 (5 bases). The germline gives CDR1 SGHAT, CDR2 FQNNGV. The CDR3 totals 12 residues. V lost 5 bases, J lost 10 bases, and 11 bases lay in between. CDR3 bases: TGTGCCAGCAGCCCCTGGGGGGGAAAACTGTTTTTT. Protein: CASSPWGGKLFF. The whole variable domain, filled in from reference TRBV11-2 and TRBJ1-4, reads EAGVAQSPRYKIIEKRQSVAFWCNPISGHATLYWYQQILGQGPKLLIQFQNNGVVDDSQLPKDRFSAERLKGVDSTLKIQPAKLEDSAVYLCASSPWGGKLFFGSGTQLSVL.

Concerning this clonotype: Because it lacks the conserved phenylalanine or tryptophan at the end, this CDR3 is likely a read error. Because the CDR3's place on the DNA is in doubt, the DNA is left out and the CDR3 is given as listed by TCRdb. This rearrangement joins TRBV4-3 to TRBJ2-7; TRBD1, as called in the table, went unchecked against the DNA. From germline, CDR1 is LGHNA and CDR2 YSLEER. The CDR3 is 18 residues long, ends included. The CDR3 reads CASSQAVTGGHISYEEYL.

As regards this clonotype: The junction does not match germline at one end; this may be a read error. The chain links TRBV4-3 to TRBJ2-7, with TRBD2 matching 7 bases. Germline CDR1 reads LGHNA; CDR2 reads YSLEER. CDR3 size: 18 residues. The CDR3 DNA reads TGCACCAGCAGCCAAGCTGTGACGGGGGGTCACATTACCTACGAGCACTACTTC. It yields the protein CTSSQAVTGGHITYEHYF.

Comment on this clonotype: This CDR3 fails to terminate in the conserved phenylalanine or tryptophan, so it likely reflects a read error. This chain links TRBV11-2 with TRBJ1-2, with D perhaps matching TRBD1 (5 bases). Germline-derived CDR1 and CDR2 are SGHAT and FQNNGV. The CDR3 consists of 14 residues. DNA of the CDR3: TGTGCCTGCAGCTTAGGGGAAGCTAACTATGGCTACACCTCC. It codes for CACSLGEANYGYTS.

The table lists this clonotype with many counts. The V call is TRBV7-9, the J call TRBJ2-3, with D perhaps TRBD2 (5 bases). The germline V gene encodes CDR1 SEHNR and CDR2 FQNEAQ (reference sequence). The germline V and J ends were trimmed by 1 base and 1 base, with 15 bases remaining between them. This CDR3 contains 17 residues. CDR3 in DNA: TGTGCCAGCAGCTTAGGGGCTACGGGGTCTCGCACAGATACGCAGTATTTT. It yields the protein CASSLGATGSRTDTQYF.

About this clonotype: One end of the junction is discordant with germline, which a read error may explain. This chain joins TRBV4-1 and TRBJ2-5, with D perhaps matching TRBD2 (5 bases). Germline lookup yields CDR1 MGHRA and CDR2 YSYEKL. The CDR3 runs 14 residues. CDR3 loop: CASSLEERAVTQHF. The CDR3 bases are TGCGCTAGCAGCCTAGAAGAGAGGGCCGTGACCCAGCACTTC.

Remarks on this clonotype: Being one base from a much bigger clone, this may be a read error. This chain uses TRBV5-5 with TRBJ2-1; the match to TRBD1 covers 8 bases. Germline values: CDR1 SGHKS, CDR2 YYEKEE (reference sequence). V lost 7 bases to trimming and J lost 1 base; unmatched junction nucleotides: 7. There are 15 residues in the CDR3. Here the CDR3 reads CASCPGQGSYNEQFF. As DNA, the CDR3 is TGTGCCAGCTGCCCTGGACAGGGTTCCTACAATGAGCAGTTCTTC.

This rearrangement joins TRBV6-1 to TRBJ2-2, with D perhaps assigned TRBD1 or TRBD2 (6 bases each). The CDR3 covers 19 residues. Trimming left V 10 bases short and J 0 bases short, with 27 bases between. Germline loops: CDR1 MNHNS, CDR2 SASEGT. The CDR3 spells CAKTETLPGGAANTGELFF. The CDR3, as DNA: TGTGCCAAAACTGAAACCCTTCCCGGGGGCGCCGCGAACACCGGGGAGCTGTTTTTT.

The chain couples TRBV6-6 to TRBJ1-3; D possibly corresponds to TRBD1 (5 bases). Germline CDR1 and CDR2: MNHNY and SVGAGI (reference sequence). The CDR3 is 18 amino acids. The V end lost 10 bases, the J end lost 4 bases, and 29 bases lay between the germline ends. The CDR3 nucleotides read TGTGCCAACGGTTACTCCGGCCAGGGTGGGGAATCCGGAAACACCATATATTTT. Encoded protein: CANGYSGQGGESGNTIYF.

On this clonotype: Because it lacks the conserved phenylalanine or tryptophan at the end, this CDR3 is likely a read error. The rearrangement links TRBV5-5 to TRBJ2-3; D remains unclear. Germline values: CDR1 SGHKS, CDR2 YYEKEE (reference sequence). CDR3 size: 17 residues. The CDR3 DNA is TGTGCCAGCAGCTTGAGCGTTGGTGGGCCCCTTTCAGATGCGCAGTATTTA. Translating it yields CASSLSVGGPLSDAQYL.

As concerns this clonotype: A read error may produce the germline difference seen at one junction end. Here the CDR3 reads CARSPWGGKLFF. The CDR3, as DNA: TGCGCCAGGAGCCCCTGGGGGGGAAAACTGTTTTTC. The rearrangement joins TRBV11-2 to TRBJ1-4, with D possibly TRBD1 on 5 matching bases. Germline V gene sequence: CDR1 SGHAT, CDR2 FQNNGV. This CDR3 region has 12 residues.